These 16 T cell receptor beta chains originate from one sample sequenced in a study of blood T cells in healthy people across ages. Through a sample-barcoded 5' primer and a J-beta primer mix, a second PCR was run for about 6 to 11 cycles. TCRdb processed the 5' RACE reads anew with MiXCR; each CDR3 protein has one entry. The sample yields about 780,000 distinct CDR3 sequences, more than 25% seen once. The same sample was also used in a study of T cells of mothers and their children.

What was sequenced was blood. The receptors were gathered from a boy between 5 and 17 years old in good health.

This clonotype occurred a few times. The chain combines TRBV27 with TRBJ2-4; D not resolved. Germline V gene sequence: CDR1 MNHEY, CDR2 SMNVEV (reference sequence). V was clipped by 6 bases and J by 0 bases, with 6 bases between them. The CDR3 is 13 amino acids. The CDR3 bases are TGTGCCAGCAGGGGTATAGCCAAAAACATTCAGTACTTC. Its protein is CASRGIAKNIQYF.

The chain employs TRBV7-9 and TRBJ1-4; 10 nucleotides line up with TRBD1. This CDR3 comprises 16 residues. V lost 2 bases to trimming and J lost 10 bases; unmatched junction nucleotides: 10. Looked up from germline, CDR1 is SEHNR and CDR2 is FQNEAQ (reference sequence). The CDR3 protein is CASSLRRDRGSVKLFF. CDR3 coding DNA: TGTGCCAGCAGCTTAAGAAGGGACAGGGGTTCTGTAAAACTGTTTTTT.

This chain uses TRBV7-2 with TRBJ1-1, with D possibly TRBD1 on 6 matching bases. Trimming took 5 bases from V and 10 from J, leaving 20 bases between them. This CDR3 has 14 amino acids. The germline CDR1 and CDR2 sequences are SGHTA and FQGNSA. This CDR3 reads CASSILYGGQGAFF. CDR3 DNA sequence: TGTGCCAGCAGCATCCTTTATGGGGGCCAAGGAGCTTTCTTT.

The chain is built from TRBV19 and TRBJ2-7; TRBD2 aligns across 8 bases. CDR3 length equals 15 residues. V was pared by 1 base and J by 3 bases, with 5 bases of the junction left unmatched. Germline CDR1 is LNHDA and CDR2 is SQIVND (reference sequence). CDR3 sequence reads: CASSIAQSGGYEQYF. CDR3 coding DNA: TGTGCCAGTAGTATAGCTCAAAGCGGGGGCTACGAGCAGTACTTC.

The chain is built from TRBV12-5 and TRBJ1-6; D not resolved. This CDR3 comprises 14 residues. Germline CDR1 and CDR2: LGHNT and FRNRAP. Trimming pared 0 bases from V and 2 bases from J, leaving 2 bases between. CDR3 sequence: CASGLVPYNSPLHF. CDR3 nucleotide sequence: TGTGCTAGTGGTTTGGTACCCTATAATTCACCCCTCCACTTT.

CDR3 in DNA: TGCAGCGCCTGTACCGGGGTTAACCCCTACGAGCAGTACTTC. The encoded protein is CSACTGVNPYEQYF. V is TRBV29-1 and J is TRBJ2-5; possibly TRBD2 for D (5 bases). The J call could be wrong; TRBJ2-7 is a better fit for the DNA end. Germline lookup yields CDR1 SQVTM and CDR2 ANQGSEA. This CDR3 is built from 14 residues.

At least ten counts were recorded for this clonotype. J is TRBJ2-7 and V is TRBV20-1; D is possibly TRBD1 (5 bases). The ends were cut back, 2 bases at V and 2 bases at J, with 13 bases in the middle. This CDR3 is built from 14 residues. CDR1 and CDR2 from the germline V gene are DFQATT and SNEGSKA (reference sequence). CDR3 in amino acids: CSARTPGKPYEQYF. In DNA, the CDR3 is TGCAGTGCTAGAACACCAGGGAAACCCTACGAGCAGTACTTC.

This clonotype was seen a few times. The rearrangement links TRBV5-6 to TRBJ2-5; 7 positions match TRBD2. This CDR3 comprises 13 residues. The V and J ends lost 4 bases and 11 bases, in that order; junction bases with no gene match: 11. Germline lookup yields CDR1 SGHDT and CDR2 YYEEEE. As DNA, the CDR3 is TGTGCCAGCAGCGTAGGGAGGGGCGGAGAGCAGTACTTC. Translated: CASSVGRGGEQYF. Looking up the rest from reference TRBV5-6 and TRBJ2-5 gives the full variable domain: DAGVTQSPTHLIKTRGQQVTLRCSPKSGHDTVSWYQQALGQGPQFIFQYYEEEERQRGNFPDRFSGHQFPNYSSELNVNALLLGDSALYLCASSVGRGGEQYFGPGTRLLVL.

Only a few counts were recorded for this clonotype. The V gene is TRBV27, the J gene TRBJ2-3, with D perhaps matching TRBD1 or TRBD2 (5 bases each). Trimming removed 5 bases from V and 8 bases from J, with 20 bases in between. CDR3 size: 15 residues. In germline, CDR1 is MNHEY, CDR2 SMNVEV (reference sequence). Here the CDR3 DNA reads TGTGCCAGCAGTATGGGGACGGGGACGGATGGTACGCAGTATTTT. Translated, it gives CASSMGTGTDGTQYF.

The rearrangement links TRBV11-2 to TRBJ1-4, with a tentative D call TRBD1 (5 bases). The germline CDR1 and CDR2 sequences are SGHAT and FQNNGV. Deletions cut 1 base from V and 8 bases from J, with 17 bases between. The CDR3 consists of 16 residues. CDR3: CASSLGSGAVGEKLFF. As DNA, the CDR3 is TGTGCCAGCAGCTTAGGTTCTGGGGCTGTCGGGGAAAAACTGTTTTTT.

In its sample, this clonotype was seen a few times. The chain employs TRBV20-1 and TRBJ2-5; D may be TRBD1 (6 bases). Germline lookup yields CDR1 DFQATT and CDR2 SNEGSKA (reference sequence). The length of the CDR3 is 14 residues. V was cut by 4 bases and J by 4 bases, with 16 bases left in between. The CDR3 loop reads CSATYRARRETQYF. CDR3 sequence (DNA): TGCAGTGCTACCTACAGGGCCCGGAGAGAGACCCAGTACTTC.

The rearrangement uses TRBV6-6 and TRBJ2-5; no definite D call. The assigned J gene may be wrong: the sequence end matches TRBJ2-7 better. Germline CDR1 MNHNY, CDR2 SVGAGI (reference sequence). This CDR3 has 13 residues. The CDR3 loop reads CASSEARIYEQYF. In DNA, the CDR3 is TGTGCCAGCAGTGAGGCAAGGATATACGAGCAGTACTTC.

This clonotype was counted only a few times. The chain joins TRBV12-3 or TRBV12-4 to TRBJ1-2; TRBD1 agrees at 7 bases. V lost 4 bases, J lost 0 bases, and 5 bases stayed unmatched. This CDR3 has 15 amino acids. CDR3 nucleotide sequence: TGTGCCAGCAGTTCTATCGGGACAGCTAACTATGGCTACACCTTC. This gives the protein CASSSIGTANYGYTF.

There are a few counts of this clonotype. The chain has TRBV21-1 and TRBJ2-5; the table's D call TRBD1 went unverified against the DNA. TRBV21-1 is flagged as a pseudogene. The CDR3 covers 11 residues. The CDR3, as DNA: TGTGCCAGATCAGGGCGGTGGACCCAGTACTTC. Its protein is CARSGRWTQYF.

This clonotype came up a few times. The genes are TRBV9 and TRBJ2-7, with 10 bases matching TRBD2. The DNA end is a closer match to TRBJ2-1, so the J assignment may be wrong. Germline loops: CDR1 SGDLS, CDR2 YYNGEE. The CDR3 runs to 16 residues. CDR3 region: CASSVTPSGGAAEQFF. The CDR3, as DNA: TGTGCCAGCAGCGTCACCCCGAGCGGGGGGGCCGCTGAGCAGTTCTTC.

The chain has TRBV12-3 or TRBV12-4 and TRBJ1-3, with D unresolved. The V and J ends lost 7 bases and 6 bases respectively, with 13 bases between them. There are 13 residues in the CDR3. Here the CDR3 DNA reads TGTGCCAGCAAGGCATTTTTGGAAAACACCATATATTTT. It codes for CASKAFLENTIYF.